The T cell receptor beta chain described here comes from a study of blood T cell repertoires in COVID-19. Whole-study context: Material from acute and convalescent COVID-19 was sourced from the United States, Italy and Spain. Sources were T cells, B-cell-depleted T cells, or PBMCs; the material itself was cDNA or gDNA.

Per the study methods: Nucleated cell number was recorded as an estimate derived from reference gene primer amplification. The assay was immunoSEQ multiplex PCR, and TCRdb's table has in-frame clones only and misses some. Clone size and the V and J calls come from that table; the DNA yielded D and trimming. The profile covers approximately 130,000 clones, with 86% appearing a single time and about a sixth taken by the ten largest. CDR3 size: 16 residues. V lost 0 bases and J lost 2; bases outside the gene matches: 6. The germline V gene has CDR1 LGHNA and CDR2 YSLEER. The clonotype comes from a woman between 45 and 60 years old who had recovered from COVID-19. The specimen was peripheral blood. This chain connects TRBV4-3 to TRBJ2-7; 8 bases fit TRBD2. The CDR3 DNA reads TGCGCCAGCAGCCAAGAAGTAGGACTAGCCCCCTACGAGCAGTACTTC. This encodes CASSQEVGLAPYEQYF.